This T cell receptor (beta chain) was identified in a study of T-cell memory formation after mild COVID-19. TCRdb redid the calling of the 5' RACE reads with MiXCR, one entry per CDR3 protein. The data contain some 300,000 distinct CDR3 sequences, roughly 21% of them singletons. Findings and caveats of the study: Mainly in CM and EM were contracting CD4+ clones; CD8+ were in EMRA. For second-wave clones that peaked at day 37, SARS-CoV-2 specificity went unverified. The pre-infection memory compartment contained some responding clones, suggesting cross-reactive memory joined.

Germline lookup yields CDR1 SEHNR and CDR2 FQNEAQ (reference sequence). The CDR3 contains 14 residues. Trimming removed 1 base from V and 9 bases from J; junction bases left unmatched: 2. At least ten counts were recorded for this clonotype. Its antigen is undetermined. The clonotype originates from a man aged 18 to 30 who had mild COVID-19 (a few samples of this study predate the infection). Cell type and time point are not known. Input material: PBMCs or a T cell subset sorted from them (not recorded which). The chain has TRBV7-9 and TRBJ2-1; 11 bases fit TRBD2. This CDR3 is CASSLGLAGGEQFF. The CDR3 nucleotides are TGTGCCAGCAGCTTAGGGCTAGCGGGGGGTGAGCAGTTCTTC.